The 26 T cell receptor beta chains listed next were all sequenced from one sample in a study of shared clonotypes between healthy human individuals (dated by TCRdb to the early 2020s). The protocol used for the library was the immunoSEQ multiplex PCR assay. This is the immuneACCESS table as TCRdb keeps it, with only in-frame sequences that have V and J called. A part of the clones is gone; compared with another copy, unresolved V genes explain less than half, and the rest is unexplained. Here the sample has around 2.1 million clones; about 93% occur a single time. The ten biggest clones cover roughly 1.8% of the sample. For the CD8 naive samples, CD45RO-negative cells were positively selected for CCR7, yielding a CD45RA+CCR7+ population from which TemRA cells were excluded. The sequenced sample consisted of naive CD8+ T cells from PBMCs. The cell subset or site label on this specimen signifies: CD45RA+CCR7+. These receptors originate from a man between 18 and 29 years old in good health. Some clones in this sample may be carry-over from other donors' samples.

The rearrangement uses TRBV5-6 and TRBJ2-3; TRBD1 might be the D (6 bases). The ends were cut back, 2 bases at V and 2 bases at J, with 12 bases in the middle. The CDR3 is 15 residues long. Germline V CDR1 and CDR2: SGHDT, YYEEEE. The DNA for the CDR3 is TGTGCCAGCAGCTTAACCGACAGGCCCACAGATACGCAGTATTTT. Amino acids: CASSLTDRPTDTQYF.

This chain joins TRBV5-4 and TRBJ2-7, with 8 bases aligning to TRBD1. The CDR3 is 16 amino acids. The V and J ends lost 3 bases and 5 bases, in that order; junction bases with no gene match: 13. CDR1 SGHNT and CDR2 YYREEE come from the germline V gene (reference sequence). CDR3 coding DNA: TGTGCCAGCAGCTACTATGTGGGACAGGAGCCTGACGAGCAGTACTTC. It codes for CASSYYVGQEPDEQYF.

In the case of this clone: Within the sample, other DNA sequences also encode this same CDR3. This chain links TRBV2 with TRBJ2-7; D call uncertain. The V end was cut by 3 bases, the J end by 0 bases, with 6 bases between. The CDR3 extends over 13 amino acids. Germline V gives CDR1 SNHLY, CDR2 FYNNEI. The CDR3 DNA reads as TGTGCCAGCAGTGAGGGCAGCTCCTACGAGCAGTACTTC. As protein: CASSEGSSYEQYF.

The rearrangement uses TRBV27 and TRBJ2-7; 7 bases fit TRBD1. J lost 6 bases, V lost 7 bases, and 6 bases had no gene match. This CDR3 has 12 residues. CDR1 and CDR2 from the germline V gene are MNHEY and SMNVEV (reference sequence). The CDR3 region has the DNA TGTGCCAGCACCACAGGGGCGGGCGAGCAGTACTTC. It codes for CASTTGAGEQYF.

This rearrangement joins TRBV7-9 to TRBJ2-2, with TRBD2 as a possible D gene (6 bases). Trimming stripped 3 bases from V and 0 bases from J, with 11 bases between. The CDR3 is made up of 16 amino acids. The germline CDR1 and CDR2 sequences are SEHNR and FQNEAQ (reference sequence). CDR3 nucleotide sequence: TGTGCCAGCAGCTTGGAGGACTACACGAACACCGGGGAGCTGTTTTTT. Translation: CASSLEDYTNTGELFF.

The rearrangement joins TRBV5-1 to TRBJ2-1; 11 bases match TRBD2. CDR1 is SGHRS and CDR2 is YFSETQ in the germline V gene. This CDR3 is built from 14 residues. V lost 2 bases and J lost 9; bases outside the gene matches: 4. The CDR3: CASSFALAGVEQFF. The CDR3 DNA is TGCGCCAGCAGCTTCGCACTAGCGGGAGTTGAGCAGTTCTTC.

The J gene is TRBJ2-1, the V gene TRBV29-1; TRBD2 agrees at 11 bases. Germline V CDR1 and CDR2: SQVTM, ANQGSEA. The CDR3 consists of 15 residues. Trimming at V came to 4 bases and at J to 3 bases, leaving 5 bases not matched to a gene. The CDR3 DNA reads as TGCAGCGTTGGCCCTAGCGGGAGGAGCTACAATGAGCAGTTCTTC. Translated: CSVGPSGRSYNEQFF.

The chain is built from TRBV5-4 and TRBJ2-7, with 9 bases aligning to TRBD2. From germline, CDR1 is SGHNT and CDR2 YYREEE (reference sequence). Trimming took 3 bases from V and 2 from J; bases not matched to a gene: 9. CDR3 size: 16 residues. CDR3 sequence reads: CASSSGPAGGPYEQYF. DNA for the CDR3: TGTGCCAGCAGCTCCGGTCCGGCGGGAGGGCCCTACGAGCAGTACTTC.

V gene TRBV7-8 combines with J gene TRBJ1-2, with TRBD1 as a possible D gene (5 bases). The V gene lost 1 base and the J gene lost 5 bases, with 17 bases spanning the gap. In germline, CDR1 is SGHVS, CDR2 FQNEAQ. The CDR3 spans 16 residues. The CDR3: CASSLVPAGQFYGYTF. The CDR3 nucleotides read TGTGCCAGCAGCTTAGTCCCGGCAGGGCAATTTTATGGCTACACCTTC.

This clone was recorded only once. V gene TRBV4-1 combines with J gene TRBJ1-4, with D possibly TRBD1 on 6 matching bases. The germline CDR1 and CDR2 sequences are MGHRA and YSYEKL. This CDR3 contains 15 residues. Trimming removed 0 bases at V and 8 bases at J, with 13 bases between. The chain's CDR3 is CASSQDRRGDEKLFF. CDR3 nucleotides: TGCGCCAGCAGCCAAGATCGAAGGGGGGACGAAAAACTGTTTTTT.

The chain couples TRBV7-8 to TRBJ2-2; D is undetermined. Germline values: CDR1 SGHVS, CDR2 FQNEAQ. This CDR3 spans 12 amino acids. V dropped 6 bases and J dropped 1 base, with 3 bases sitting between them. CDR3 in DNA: TGTGCCAGCAGGGTGAACACCGGGGAGCTGTTTTTT. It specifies CASRVNTGELFF.

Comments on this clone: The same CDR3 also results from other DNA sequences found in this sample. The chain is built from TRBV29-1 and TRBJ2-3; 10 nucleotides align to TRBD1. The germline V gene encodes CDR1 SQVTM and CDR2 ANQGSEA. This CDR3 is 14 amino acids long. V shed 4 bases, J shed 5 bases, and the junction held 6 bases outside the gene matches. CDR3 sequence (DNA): TGCAGCGTTGTCCTGGGACAGGGGAGAGATACGCAGTATTTT. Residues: CSVVLGQGRDTQYF.

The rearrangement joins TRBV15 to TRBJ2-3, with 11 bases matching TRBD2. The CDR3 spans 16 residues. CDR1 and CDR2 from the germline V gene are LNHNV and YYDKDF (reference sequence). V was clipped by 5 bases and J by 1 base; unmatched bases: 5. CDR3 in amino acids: CATSHSLAGGTDTQYF. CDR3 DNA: TGTGCCACCAGCCACTCACTAGCGGGAGGCACAGATACGCAGTATTTT.

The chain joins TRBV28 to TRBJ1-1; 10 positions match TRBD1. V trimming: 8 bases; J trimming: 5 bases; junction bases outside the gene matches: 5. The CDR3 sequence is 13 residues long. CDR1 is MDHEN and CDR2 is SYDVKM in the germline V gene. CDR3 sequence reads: CASDDRGQTEAFF. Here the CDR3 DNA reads TGTGCCAGCGACGACAGGGGGCAAACTGAAGCTTTCTTT.

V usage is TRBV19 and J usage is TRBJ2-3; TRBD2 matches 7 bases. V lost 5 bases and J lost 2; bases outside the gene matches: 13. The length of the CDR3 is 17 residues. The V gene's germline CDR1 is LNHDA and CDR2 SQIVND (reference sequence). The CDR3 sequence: CASSRLAGHPITDTQYF. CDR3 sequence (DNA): TGTGCCAGTAGTCGTTTAGCGGGCCATCCTATCACAGATACGCAGTATTTT.

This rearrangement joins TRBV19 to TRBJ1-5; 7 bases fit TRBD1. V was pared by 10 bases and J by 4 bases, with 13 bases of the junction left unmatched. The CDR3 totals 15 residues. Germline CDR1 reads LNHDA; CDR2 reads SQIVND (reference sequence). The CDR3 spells CATGDRDSINQPQHF. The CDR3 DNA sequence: TGTGCCACCGGGGACCGGGACAGTATAAATCAGCCCCAGCATTTT.

The CDR3 reads CASSGDYSYNEQFF. CDR3 sequence (DNA): TGTGCCAGCAGTGGGGACTACTCCTACAATGAGCAGTTCTTC. The chain joins TRBV27 to TRBJ2-1; TRBD2 matches at 7 bases. The trim removed 5 bases at V and 0 bases at J, leaving 1 base unmatched. The V gene's germline CDR1 is MNHEY and CDR2 SMNVEV (reference sequence). This CDR3 contains 14 residues.

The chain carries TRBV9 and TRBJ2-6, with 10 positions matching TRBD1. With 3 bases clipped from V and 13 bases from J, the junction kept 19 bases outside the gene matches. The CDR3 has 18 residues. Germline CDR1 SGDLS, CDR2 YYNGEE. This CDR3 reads CASSDQLGSRTGGRVLTF. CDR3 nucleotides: TGTGCCAGCAGCGACCAACTAGGTAGCAGGACAGGGGGTAGAGTCCTGACTTTC.

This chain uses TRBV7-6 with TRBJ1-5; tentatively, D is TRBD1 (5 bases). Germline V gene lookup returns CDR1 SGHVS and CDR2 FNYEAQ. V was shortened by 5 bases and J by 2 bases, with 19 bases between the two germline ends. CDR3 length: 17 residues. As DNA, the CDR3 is TGTGCCAGCAGCCCCCCCCAGACAGAAACCGGCAATCAGCCCCAGCATTTT. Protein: CASSPPQTETGNQPQHF.

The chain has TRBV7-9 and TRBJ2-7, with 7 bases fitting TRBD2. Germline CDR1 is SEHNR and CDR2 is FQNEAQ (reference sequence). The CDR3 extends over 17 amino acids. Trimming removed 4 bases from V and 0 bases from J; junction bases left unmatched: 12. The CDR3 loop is CASSSRAAGSLSYEQYF. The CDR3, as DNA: TGTGCCAGCAGCTCGAGAGCAGCGGGATCCCTCTCCTACGAGCAGTACTTC.

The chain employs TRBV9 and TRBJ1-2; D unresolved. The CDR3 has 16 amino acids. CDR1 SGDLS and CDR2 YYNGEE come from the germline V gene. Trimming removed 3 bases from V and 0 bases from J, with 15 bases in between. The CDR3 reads CASSAGNPVSNYGYTF. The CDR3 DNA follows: TGTGCCAGCAGCGCCGGGAATCCGGTTTCTAACTATGGCTACACCTTC. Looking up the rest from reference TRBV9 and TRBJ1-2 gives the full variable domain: DSGVTQTPKHLITATGQRVTLRCSPRSGDLSVYWYQQSLDQGLQFLIQYYNGEERAKGNILERFSAQQFPDLHSELNLSSLELGDSALYFCASSAGNPVSNYGYTFGSGTRLTVV.

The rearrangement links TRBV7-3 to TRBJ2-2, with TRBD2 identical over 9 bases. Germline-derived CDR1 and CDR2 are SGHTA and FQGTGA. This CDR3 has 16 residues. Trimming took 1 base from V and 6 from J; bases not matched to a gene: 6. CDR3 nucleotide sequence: TGTGCCAGCAGCTTAATCGTAGCGGGAGAGGCCGGGGAGCTGTTTTTT. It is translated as CASSLIVAGEAGELFF.

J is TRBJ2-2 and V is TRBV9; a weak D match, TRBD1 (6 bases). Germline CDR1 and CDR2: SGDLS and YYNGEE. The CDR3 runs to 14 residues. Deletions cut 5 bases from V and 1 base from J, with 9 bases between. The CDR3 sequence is CASRGHQNTGELFF. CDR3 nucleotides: TGTGCCAGCAGGGGACACCAGAACACCGGGGAGCTGTTTTTT. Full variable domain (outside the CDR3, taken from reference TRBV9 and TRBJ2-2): DSGVTQTPKHLITATGQRVTLRCSPRSGDLSVYWYQQSLDQGLQFLIQYYNGEERAKGNILERFSAQQFPDLHSELNLSSLELGDSALYFCASRGHQNTGELFFGEGSRLTVL.

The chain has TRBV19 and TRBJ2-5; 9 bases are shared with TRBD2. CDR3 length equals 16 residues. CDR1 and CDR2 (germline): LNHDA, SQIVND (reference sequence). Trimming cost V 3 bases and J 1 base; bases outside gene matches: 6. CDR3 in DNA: TGTGCCAGTAGTATGAGGGGACTAGCAGTCCAAGAGACCCAGTACTTC. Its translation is CASSMRGLAVQETQYF.

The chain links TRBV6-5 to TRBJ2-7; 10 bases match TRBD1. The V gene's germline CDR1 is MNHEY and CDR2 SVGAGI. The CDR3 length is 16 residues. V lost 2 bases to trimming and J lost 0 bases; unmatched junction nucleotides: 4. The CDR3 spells CASSYRRDRGSYEQYF. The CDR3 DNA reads TGTGCCAGCAGTTACCGGCGGGACAGGGGCTCCTACGAGCAGTACTTC.

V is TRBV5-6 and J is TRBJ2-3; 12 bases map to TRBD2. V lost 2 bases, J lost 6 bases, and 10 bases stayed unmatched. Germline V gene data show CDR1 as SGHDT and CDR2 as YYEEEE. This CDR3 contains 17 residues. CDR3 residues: CASSFGLAGRAQDTQYF. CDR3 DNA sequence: TGTGCCAGCAGCTTCGGACTAGCGGGACGAGCTCAGGATACGCAGTATTTT.